This paragraph covers one TCR beta chain sequence. Using immunoSEQ multiplex PCR, the repertoire was profiled, and TCRdb retains in-frame clones only, with some absent. There are 250,000 to 350,000 clones in the sample; over 80% occur only once, and about 9.8% lies in the top ten. Symptom resolution, clearance, or two negative PCRs marked the recovered donors of Cohort 3. This specimen comes from a study of blood T cell repertoires in COVID-19. As for the study in general: Acute-phase and convalescent COVID-19 samples originated in the United States, Italy and Spain. Sources were T cells, B-cell-depleted T cells, or PBMCs; the material itself was cDNA or gDNA.

This CDR3 spans 18 amino acids. Trimming removed 3 bases from V and 2 bases from J; junction bases left unmatched: 15. Sequenced: PBMCs or T cells enriched from blood (not recorded which). This clonotype originated in a woman aged 18 to 35 who had recovered from COVID-19. The chain employs TRBV23-1 and TRBJ1-1; 7 bases are shared with TRBD1. TRBV23-1 is filed as an ORF, its function uncertain. CDR3 sequence: CASSQWGQSKKHNTEAFF. The CDR3 DNA is TGCGCCAGCAGTCAGTGGGGACAGAGCAAGAAACACAACACTGAAGCTTTCTTT.